This T cell receptor (beta chain) was profiled in a study of neurological immune-mediated disorders. There are 13 residues in the CDR3. Germline CDR1 and CDR2: SNHLY and FYNNEI. The V and J ends lost 9 bases and 6 bases, in that order; junction bases with no gene match: 6. Time point noted: longitudinal time-point 1 (baseline). Using its own MiXCR run on the 5' RACE reads, TCRdb lists one record per CDR3 protein. This table holds tens of thousands of distinct CDR3 sequences, roughly a tenth found once. The clonotype comes from a man aged 30 to 39 in good health. The gene calls are TRBV2 and TRBJ2-1, with 9 bases matching TRBD2. The material sequenced was PBMCs. In nucleotides, the CDR3 is TGTGCCAGAACCGCGGGAGGGCCCAATGAGCAGTTCTTC. It codes for CARTAGGPNEQFF. The whole variable domain, filled in from reference TRBV2 and TRBJ2-1, reads EPEVTQTPSHQVTQMGQEVILRCVPISNHLYFYWYRQILGQKVEFLVSFYNNEISEKSEIFDDQFSVERPDGSNFTLKIRSTKLEDSAMYFCARTAGGPNEQFFGPGTRLTVL.